The 27 T cell receptor beta chains given below trace back to one sample, sequenced in a study of molecular identifiers for immune sequencing clone quantification. TCRdb processed the PCR reads anew with MiXCR; each CDR3 protein has one entry. The repertoire includes about 36,000 distinct CDR3 sequences, approximately 17% of them detected once, and about 6.9% sits in the top ten. The sequenced sample was naive CD8+ T cells from blood, with Jurkat cell RNA spiked in. Subset given: FACS-sorted CD8+CD4-CCR7+CD45RA+ naive T cells. Receptors originate from a human donor in good health. Some libraries in this study had Jurkat cell RNA spiked in.

This clonotype was picked up many times. This chain links TRBV9 with TRBJ2-3, with 7 bases matching TRBD2. CDR1 and CDR2 (germline): SGDLS, YYNGEE. V shed 4 bases, J shed 3 bases, and the junction held 5 bases outside the gene matches. The CDR3 is made up of 14 amino acids. In DNA, the CDR3 is TGTGCCAGCAGCCAGGCGGGAGTGACAGATACGCAGTATTTT. Translation: CASSQAGVTDTQYF. Combining the CDR3 with reference TRBV9 and TRBJ2-3 gives the whole variable domain DSGVTQTPKHLITATGQRVTLRCSPRSGDLSVYWYQQSLDQGLQFLIQYYNGEERAKGNILERFSAQQFPDLHSELNLSSLELGDSALYFCASSQAGVTDTQYFGPGTRLTVL.

The chain uses TRBV12-3 or TRBV12-4 and TRBJ2-5, with 7 bases aligning to TRBD2. The CDR3 totals 15 residues. Unmatched junction bases numbered 16, after V lost 6 bases and J lost 9 bases. CDR3 bases: TGTGCCAGCAGCCCCCTACTTGCGGGAGAGATGTCCCAGTACTTC. Translated: CASSPLLAGEMSQYF.

The sample holds many counts of this clonotype. This rearrangement joins TRBV7-8 to TRBJ2-7; D is perhaps TRBD1 (5 bases). Trimming shortened V by 1 base and J by 0 bases, and 10 bases separated the two germline ends. From germline, CDR1 is SGHVS and CDR2 FQNEAQ. This CDR3 region has 15 residues. The DNA for the CDR3 is TGTGCCAGCAGCTTAGGGTGGGGCACCTCCTACGAGCAGTACTTC. Protein sequence: CASSLGWGTSYEQYF.

This clonotype was seen many times. The chain carries TRBV9 and TRBJ2-1; D perhaps matches TRBD2 (5 bases). The CDR3 is made up of 13 amino acids. V was pared by 2 bases and J by 9 bases, with 12 bases between. CDR1 and CDR2 from the germline V gene are SGDLS and YYNGEE. The CDR3 DNA is TGTGCCAGCAGCGTGATTAGCGAGAGTGAGCAGTTCTTC. It yields the protein CASSVISESEQFF. The full variable domain, rest sourced from reference TRBV9 and TRBJ2-1, is DSGVTQTPKHLITATGQRVTLRCSPRSGDLSVYWYQQSLDQGLQFLIQYYNGEERAKGNILERFSAQQFPDLHSELNLSSLELGDSALYFCASSVISESEQFFGPGTRLTVL.

This clonotype was seen many times. The chain employs TRBV13 and TRBJ2-2; 7 bases align to TRBD2. Trimming removed 5 bases from V and 4 bases from J; junction bases left unmatched: 10. The CDR3 consists of 16 residues. CDR1 is PRHDT and CDR2 is FYEKMQ in the germline V gene (reference sequence). This CDR3 reads CASSREGGSGTGELFF. The CDR3 nucleotides read TGTGCCAGCAGCAGAGAGGGCGGGAGCGGCACCGGGGAGCTGTTTTTT.

This chain links TRBV11-2 with TRBJ2-2; TRBD2 is a possible D gene (6 bases). Germline loops: CDR1 SGHAT, CDR2 FQNNGV. This CDR3 is 15 amino acids long. Trimming took 1 base from V and 4 from J, leaving 10 bases between them. CDR3 amino acids: CASSLGDWITGELFF. In DNA, the CDR3 is TGTGCCAGCAGCTTAGGGGACTGGATCACCGGGGAGCTGTTTTTT.

This clonotype came up once. A clone one base away is much larger, so this may be a read error. The rearrangement uses TRBV7-9 and TRBJ2-2; tentatively, D is TRBD2 (5 bases). The CDR3 is 11 amino acids. Germline assignment: CDR1 SEHNR and CDR2 FQNEAQ (reference sequence). This CDR3 is CASIATGERFF. The DNA of the CDR3 is TGTGCCAGCATCGCAACCGGGGAGCGGTTTTTT.

With regard to this clonotype: One base away lies a much larger clone, so this may be a sequencing read error. The V gene is TRBV5-1, the J gene TRBJ2-1; 7 bases match TRBD2. V was clipped by 10 bases and J by 1 base; unmatched bases: 5. The CDR3 loop spans 13 amino acids. The germline gives CDR1 SGHRS, CDR2 YFSETQ. This CDR3 is CAGTGRSYNEQFF. CDR3 nucleotide sequence: TGCGCCGGCACCGGGAGGTCCTACAATGAGCAGTTCTTC.

This clonotype was seen a few times. The V gene is TRBV7-9, the J gene TRBJ2-7; D tentatively reads TRBD1 or TRBD2 (5 bases each). V was trimmed by 1 base and J by 3 bases, leaving 16 bases between them. The CDR3 is made up of 16 amino acids. CDR1 SEHNR and CDR2 FQNEAQ come from the germline V gene (reference sequence). CDR3 nucleotides: TGTGCCAGCAGCTTAGTGGGTACTAGGGGATTCTACGAGCAGTACTTC. Encoded protein: CASSLVGTRGFYEQYF.

A few counts support this clonotype. This may be a read error, as it is one base from a much larger clone. The chain joins TRBV25-1 to TRBJ2-1; a possible D gene is TRBD1 (8 bases). The CDR3 has 16 amino acids. Germline CDR1 MGHDK, CDR2 SYGVNS. Between the trimmed V and J ends, which lost 10 bases and 3 bases, there was a span of 22 bases. The CDR3 DNA follows: TGTGCCAACAGCCGACAGGGGACTACCTTCTACAATGAGCAGTTCTTC. It specifies CANSRQGTTFYNEQFF.

This clonotype was counted many times. The chain is built from TRBV27 and TRBJ2-1; tentatively, D is TRBD2 (6 bases). Per the germline V gene, CDR1 is MNHEY and CDR2 is SMNVEV (reference sequence). CDR3 size: 17 residues. The ends were cut back, 7 bases at V and 0 bases at J, with 19 bases in the middle. CDR3 amino acids: CASIDLAPSSSYNEQFF. For the CDR3, the DNA is TGTGCCAGCATTGACCTAGCGCCTTCGAGCTCCTACAATGAGCAGTTCTTC.

This clonotype appeared many times. The genes are TRBV4-3 and TRBJ2-7; 9 bases line up with TRBD2. This CDR3 contains 15 residues. Germline values: CDR1 LGHNA, CDR2 YSLEER. The J segment lost 0 bases and the V segment lost 1 base, leaving 1 base of the junction unmatched. Here the CDR3 reads CASSQGLAVSYEQYF. The CDR3 coding sequence is TGCGCCAGCAGCCAAGGACTAGCGGTCTCCTACGAGCAGTACTTC.

This clonotype has more than one count but fewer than ten. CDR3 in DNA: TGTGCCAGCAGCTTGGGACAGTACCAAGAGACCCAGTACTTC. This translates into CASSLGQYQETQYF. The chain has TRBV11-2 and TRBJ2-5; 7 positions agree with TRBD1. The length of the CDR3 is 14 residues. In germline, CDR1 is SGHAT, CDR2 FQNNGV. After removal of 3 bases from V and 0 bases from J, the junction contained 1 base not matched to a gene.

This clonotype appeared once. Possible read error: a much larger clone is one base away. The chain is built from TRBV7-6 and TRBJ2-7, with 8 bases identical to TRBD2. V trimming: 5 bases; J trimming: 3 bases; junction bases outside the gene matches: 9. The V gene's germline CDR1 is SGHVS and CDR2 FNYEAQ. This CDR3 spans 15 amino acids. The DNA of the CDR3 is TGTGCCAGCAGCAACGCGGGAGGAGGGTACTACGAGCAGTACTTC. Its protein is CASSNAGGGYYEQYF.

This clonotype occurred many times. The rearrangement joins TRBV28 to TRBJ2-7; 9 bases are a match to TRBD2. Germline V gives CDR1 MDHEN, CDR2 SYDVKM. The CDR3 runs to 15 residues. V lost 0 bases to trimming and J lost 6 bases; unmatched junction nucleotides: 6. CDR3 nucleotides: TGTGCCAGCAGTTTATGGCGGCTAGCGGGACCCGAGCAGTACTTC. It specifies CASSLWRLAGPEQYF. Complete variable domain (other parts from reference TRBV28 and TRBJ2-7): DVKVTQSSRYLVKRTGEKVFLECVQDMDHENMFWYRQDPGLGLRLIYFSYDVKMKEKGDIPEGYSVSREKKERFSLILESASTNQTSMYLCASSLWRLAGPEQYFGPGTRLTVT.

This chain joins TRBV7-8 and TRBJ2-2, with D tentatively TRBD2 (5 bases). Germline V lookup: CDR1 SGHVS, CDR2 FQNEAQ. V lost 1 base and J 5 bases, leaving 11 bases between the germline ends. This CDR3 contains 15 residues. CDR3 bases: TGTGCCAGCAGCTTAGTTGGGAGTGAGACCGGGGAGCTGTTTTTT. Residues: CASSLVGSETGELFF.

This sequence joins TRBV28 and TRBJ2-3, with D hard to call. The germline V gene has CDR1 MDHEN and CDR2 SYDVKM. Trimming shortened V by 2 bases and J by 2 bases, and 8 bases separated the two germline ends. CDR3 length equals 14 residues. CDR3 in DNA: TGTGCCAGCAGTTTAGTTACTCCCACAGATACGCAGTATTTT. This codes for CASSLVTPTDTQYF. Together with reference TRBV28 and TRBJ2-3, the CDR3 gives the full variable domain: DVKVTQSSRYLVKRTGEKVFLECVQDMDHENMFWYRQDPGLGLRLIYFSYDVKMKEKGDIPEGYSVSREKKERFSLILESASTNQTSMYLCASSLVTPTDTQYFGPGTRLTVL.

This clonotype was seen at least ten times. V is TRBV9 and J is TRBJ1-5; a possible D gene is TRBD1 (5 bases). V was clipped by 0 bases and J by 4 bases, with 8 bases between them. Germline V gives CDR1 SGDLS, CDR2 YYNGEE. This CDR3 is 14 amino acids long. The CDR3 coding sequence is TGTGCCAGCAGCGTAGTAGGGGATAATCAGCCCCAGCATTTT. It codes for CASSVVGDNQPQHF. Supplemented by reference TRBV9 and TRBJ1-5, the full variable domain reads DSGVTQTPKHLITATGQRVTLRCSPRSGDLSVYWYQQSLDQGLQFLIQYYNGEERAKGNILERFSAQQFPDLHSELNLSSLELGDSALYFCASSVVGDNQPQHFGDGTRLSIL.

This clonotype was recorded a few times. The rearrangement joins TRBV5-1 to TRBJ2-6; TRBD2 agrees at 9 bases. This CDR3 has 18 residues. Germline CDR1 reads SGHRS; CDR2 reads YFSETQ. The ends lost 4 bases at V and 0 bases at J; junction bases unmatched: 8. The CDR3 protein is CASSRRLAVVSGANVLTF. CDR3 sequence (DNA): TGCGCCAGCAGCCGACGACTAGCGGTCGTCTCTGGGGCCAACGTCCTGACTTTC. Complete variable domain (other parts from reference TRBV5-1 and TRBJ2-6): KAGVTQTPRYLIKTRGQQVTLSCSPISGHRSVSWYQQTPGQGLQFLFEYFSETQRNKGNFPGRFSGRQFSNSRSEMNVSTLELGDSALYLCASSRRLAVVSGANVLTFGAGSRLTVL.

This clonotype has more than one count but fewer than ten. The chain couples TRBV28 to TRBJ2-7; D is unclear. The V end was cut by 2 bases, the J end by 2 bases, with 16 bases between. The CDR3 is 16 amino acids. The germline V gene encodes CDR1 MDHEN and CDR2 SYDVKM. CDR3 in amino acids: CASSLIFGQSPYEQYF. CDR3 sequence (DNA): TGTGCCAGCAGTTTAATTTTTGGCCAGAGTCCCTACGAGCAGTACTTC. Variable domain in full (rest from reference TRBV28 and TRBJ2-7): DVKVTQSSRYLVKRTGEKVFLECVQDMDHENMFWYRQDPGLGLRLIYFSYDVKMKEKGDIPEGYSVSREKKERFSLILESASTNQTSMYLCASSLIFGQSPYEQYFGPGTRLTVT.

This clonotype was counted between two and nine times. V and J are TRBV28 and TRBJ2-7, with 9 bases fitting TRBD2. V shed 6 bases, J shed 4 bases, and the junction held 10 bases outside the gene matches. Germline CDR1 MDHEN, CDR2 SYDVKM. CDR3 length equals 15 residues. The CDR3 is CASSPLGTSFYEQYF. In nucleotides, the CDR3 is TGTGCCAGCAGCCCCCTGGGGACTAGCTTTTACGAGCAGTACTTC.

This rearrangement joins TRBV18 to TRBJ2-7; D remains ambiguous. Germline CDR1 and CDR2: KGHSH and LQKENI. This CDR3 has 13 residues. The V end was cut by 3 bases, the J end by 3 bases, with 9 bases between. In DNA, the CDR3 is TGTGCCAGCTCACCGAGCGATTTCTACGAGCAGTACTTC. Translated, it gives CASSPSDFYEQYF.

This clonotype was recorded a few times. This rearrangement joins TRBV28 to TRBJ2-1; D ambiguous. The CDR3 is 14 residues long. Per the germline V gene, CDR1 is MDHEN and CDR2 is SYDVKM. V was trimmed by 6 bases and J by 6 bases, leaving 15 bases between them. DNA for the CDR3: TGTGCCAGCAGCGCCCTCATATCGGGCAATGAGCAGTTCTTC. This sequence encodes CASSALISGNEQFF. The entire variable domain, with the rest obtained from reference TRBV28 and TRBJ2-1, is as follows: DVKVTQSSRYLVKRTGEKVFLECVQDMDHENMFWYRQDPGLGLRLIYFSYDVKMKEKGDIPEGYSVSREKKERFSLILESASTNQTSMYLCASSALISGNEQFFGPGTRLTVL.

There are many counts of this clonotype. This chain links TRBV5-6 with TRBJ2-7, with 7 positions matching TRBD1. The CDR3 extends over 15 amino acids. The J segment lost 1 base and the V segment lost 4 bases, leaving 8 bases of the junction unmatched. Per germline, CDR1 SGHDT and CDR2 YYEEEE. The CDR3 coding sequence is TGTGCCAGCAGCACGGGGACAGCCCAATCCTACGAGCAGTACTTC. This gives the protein CASSTGTAQSYEQYF.

This clonotype occurred a few times. CDR3 DNA sequence: TGTGCCAGCAGCTCCGCCGGCGGGAGGTCCTACGGGGAGCTGTTTTTT. It specifies CASSSAGGRSYGELFF. The chain employs TRBV7-6 and TRBJ2-2; 8 bases fit TRBD2. V was pared by 4 bases and J by 7 bases, with 11 bases of the junction left unmatched. Per germline, CDR1 SGHVS and CDR2 FNYEAQ. This CDR3 region has 16 residues.

This clonotype was detected many times. The chain recombines TRBV11-2 with TRBJ2-2, with D maybe TRBD2 (6 bases). The germline V gene encodes CDR1 SGHAT and CDR2 FQNNGV. The V gene lost 8 bases and the J gene lost 5 bases, with 27 bases spanning the gap. This CDR3 is 18 amino acids long. CDR3 in DNA: TGTGCCAGCCGCCCTTCACCACCGGGACTTTATTGGACCGGGGAGCTGTTTTTT. Its translation: CASRPSPPGLYWTGELFF.

In its sample, this clonotype was seen many times. The J gene is TRBJ1-3, the V gene TRBV9; TRBD1 is a possible D gene (5 bases). Trimming removed 3 bases at V and 0 bases at J, with 19 bases between. The V gene's germline CDR1 is SGDLS and CDR2 YYNGEE. CDR3 length: 18 residues. CDR3 amino acids: CASSGPGAAEPSGNTIYF. CDR3 coding DNA: TGTGCCAGCAGCGGGCCCGGGGCAGCTGAACCCTCTGGAAACACCATATATTTT. Full variable domain (remainder filled in from reference TRBV9 and TRBJ1-3): DSGVTQTPKHLITATGQRVTLRCSPRSGDLSVYWYQQSLDQGLQFLIQYYNGEERAKGNILERFSAQQFPDLHSELNLSSLELGDSALYFCASSGPGAAEPSGNTIYFGEGSWLTVV.